Each of the 21 T cell receptor beta chains below was sequenced from the same sample in a study of identical twins. TCRdb redid the calling of the 5' RACE reads with MiXCR, one entry per CDR3 protein. The table lists hundreds of thousands of distinct CDR3 sequences, roughly 6.6% of them singletons, with about 1.6% in the top ten. These same records also appear under a second study, on yellow fever vaccine responses in identical twins.

Material for sequencing was PBMCs. Receptors were obtained from a woman in her late teens or twenties in good health.

This clonotype was counted only a few times. The V and J genes are TRBV5-1 and TRBJ2-7, with TRBD1 as a possible D gene (6 bases). Trimming cost V 4 bases and J 0 bases, with 11 bases left between them. The CDR3 spans 14 residues. Germline lookup yields CDR1 SGHRS and CDR2 YFSETQ. The CDR3 region is CASSNRDNSYEQYF. The CDR3 bases are TGCGCCAGCAGCAACCGGGACAACTCCTACGAGCAGTACTTC.

The sample holds a few counts of this clonotype. This CDR3 is CASSLDISTTEAFF. The CDR3 DNA sequence: TGCGCCAGCAGCTTGGACATATCCACCACTGAAGCTTTCTTT. The chain links TRBV5-1 to TRBJ1-1; D remains ambiguous. Deletions cut 0 bases from V and 4 bases from J, with 10 bases between. Germline CDR1 SGHRS, CDR2 YFSETQ. This CDR3 comprises 14 residues.

This clonotype was recorded at least ten times. This sequence joins TRBV28 and TRBJ2-1; 8 positions match TRBD1. The ends lost 3 bases at V and 6 bases at J; junction bases unmatched: 4. Germline V gives CDR1 MDHEN, CDR2 SYDVKM. The CDR3 contains 14 residues. Here the CDR3 reads CASSLGQVLNEQFF. Here the CDR3 DNA reads TGTGCCAGCAGTTTGGGACAGGTCCTCAATGAGCAGTTCTTC.

This chain uses TRBV10-2 with TRBJ2-7, with 9 bases lining up with TRBD2. The CDR3 loop spans 15 amino acids. After removal of 6 bases from V and 3 bases from J, the junction contained 9 bases not matched to a gene. Germline-derived CDR1 and CDR2 are WSHSY and SAAADI. The CDR3 is CASRISGTSYYEQYF. In DNA, the CDR3 is TGCGCCAGCAGAATCTCCGGGACTAGCTACTACGAGCAGTACTTC.

This sequence joins TRBV27 and TRBJ2-1; D is unresolved. The V gene's germline CDR1 is MNHEY and CDR2 SMNVEV (reference sequence). This CDR3 region has 14 residues. Trimming removed 2 bases from V and 4 bases from J, with 9 bases in between. This CDR3 reads CASSLTRLYNEQFF. The CDR3 DNA reads TGTGCCAGCAGTTTAACCAGACTTTACAATGAGCAGTTCTTC.

In its sample, this clonotype was seen a few times. The gene calls are TRBV7-9 and TRBJ1-1, with no clear D. This CDR3 region has 11 residues. V shed 5 bases and J shed 11 bases, with 12 bases lying between them. CDR1 is SEHNR, CDR2 FQNEAQ, per germline (reference sequence). For the CDR3, the DNA is TGTGCCAGCAGCCCGGTGGTCGAGGCTTTCTTT. Amino acid sequence: CASSPVVEAFF.

The rearrangement joins TRBV12-5 to TRBJ2-7; maybe TRBD1 (6 bases). Trimming removed 7 bases at V and 0 bases at J, with 16 bases between. This CDR3 contains 15 residues. Germline CDR1 LGHNT, CDR2 FRNRAP. CDR3 protein: CASEGRDKSSYEQYV. For the CDR3, the DNA is TGTGCTAGTGAGGGACGGGACAAGAGCTCCTACGAGCAGTACGTC.

Only a few counts were recorded for this clonotype. The CDR3 is CASSLSGRDEQYV. The CDR3, as DNA: TGCGCCAGCAGCTTATCGGGGCGAGACGAGCAGTACGTC. The V and J genes are TRBV5-1 and TRBJ2-7; perhaps D is TRBD1 or TRBD2 (5 bases each). There are 13 residues in the CDR3. Trimming took off 2 bases at V and 5 bases at J, with 11 bases between the two ends. CDR1 and CDR2 from the germline V gene are SGHRS and YFSETQ.

The chain joins TRBV9 to TRBJ1-5; a possible D gene is TRBD1 (5 bases). The V end lost 0 bases, the J end lost 5 bases, and 9 bases lay between the germline ends. CDR1 is SGDLS and CDR2 is YYNGEE in the germline V gene. CDR3 size: 14 residues. The CDR3 DNA follows: TGTGCCAGCAGCGTAGCAGGGTTTGATCAGCCCCAGCATTTT. It codes for CASSVAGFDQPQHF.

The V gene is TRBV19, the J gene TRBJ1-6; D is undetermined. CDR3 length equals 13 residues. The germline V gene encodes CDR1 LNHDA and CDR2 SQIVND (reference sequence). Trimming removed 5 bases at V and 9 bases at J, with 11 bases between. The CDR3 DNA reads as TGTGCCAGTAGTGATATCACTACTTCACCCCTCCACTTT. It is translated as CASSDITTSPLHF.

This chain links TRBV2 with TRBJ1-6, with a possible D match to TRBD1 (6 bases). The CDR3 totals 14 residues. V dropped 10 bases and J dropped 7 bases, with 17 bases sitting between them. Germline V gene lookup returns CDR1 SNHLY and CDR2 FYNNEI. CDR3 sequence (DNA): TGTGCCACCAGCACCCCGACAGGAAATTCACCCCTCCACTTT. This sequence encodes CATSTPTGNSPLHF.

V and J are TRBV5-6 and TRBJ1-1; D possibly corresponds to TRBD1 (5 bases). V lost 4 bases and J 10 bases, leaving 17 bases between the germline ends. Germline CDR1 and CDR2: SGHDT and YYEEEE. This CDR3 has 13 residues. The CDR3 DNA reads TGTGCCAGCAGCCTATTTGGGGGATTAGGAGCTTTCTTT. Protein sequence: CASSLFGGLGAFF.

This clonotype was seen repeatedly, ten times or more. The chain joins TRBV4-1 to TRBJ2-7; TRBD2 might be the D (5 bases). The CDR3 spans 14 residues. Trimming pared 8 bases from V and 1 base from J, leaving 15 bases between. CDR1 MGHRA and CDR2 YSYEKL come from the germline V gene. The CDR3 nucleotides are TGCGCCAGCCAAAGGGTCAGCGGTTCCTACGAGCAGTACTTC. It translates to CASQRVSGSYEQYF.

This clonotype has at least ten counts. The V call is TRBV5-1, the J call TRBJ2-4, with 7 bases lining up with TRBD1. The germline V gene has CDR1 SGHRS and CDR2 YFSETQ. V was pared by 4 bases and J by 4 bases, with 5 bases of the junction left unmatched. There are 14 residues in the CDR3. The CDR3 DNA reads TGCGCCAGCAGCCTTAGACAGGGAAAAAACATTCAGTACTTC. This translates into CASSLRQGKNIQYF. The full variable domain, completed using reference TRBV5-1 and TRBJ2-4, is KAGVTQTPRYLIKTRGQQVTLSCSPISGHRSVSWYQQTPGQGLQFLFEYFSETQRNKGNFPGRFSGRQFSNSRSEMNVSTLELGDSALYLCASSLRQGKNIQYFGAGTRLSVL.

This clonotype has ten or more counts. The V gene is TRBV29-1, the J gene TRBJ1-4; D gene uncertain. CDR3 length equals 13 residues. V dropped 4 bases and J dropped 0 bases, with 6 bases sitting between them. From germline, CDR1 is SQVTM and CDR2 ANQGSEA. The CDR3 coding sequence is TGCAGCGTTGCAGGAGCAACTAATGAAAAACTGTTTTTT. Translating gives CSVAGATNEKLFF.

This chain joins TRBV10-3 and TRBJ1-2; no reliable D call. Germline assignment: CDR1 ENHRY and CDR2 SYGVKD. The CDR3 has 12 amino acids. V was trimmed by 2 bases and J by 5 bases, leaving 6 bases between them. The CDR3 nucleotides read TGTGCCATCAGTGAGAATGGGTATGGCTACACCTTC. Its translation: CAISENGYGYTF.

Many counts were recorded for this clonotype. The chain recombines TRBV28 with TRBJ1-5; D gene ambiguous. The V gene's germline CDR1 is MDHEN and CDR2 SYDVKM. The CDR3 is made up of 17 amino acids. Deletions cut 4 bases from V and 6 bases from J, with 22 bases between. The CDR3 DNA sequence: TGTGCCAGCAGTTCCCCCCCTGGAGGGCAGCGGACTCAGCCCCAGCATTTT. This sequence encodes CASSSPPGGQRTQPQHF.

The rearrangement uses TRBV20-1 and TRBJ2-1; 8 bases are a match to TRBD2. Per germline, CDR1 DFQATT and CDR2 SNEGSKA (reference sequence). The CDR3 sequence is 17 residues long. After removal of 4 bases from V and 2 bases from J, the junction contained 13 bases not matched to a gene. CDR3 coding DNA: TGCAGTGCTACACCAACTCGACCGGGACTAGCCTACAATGAGCAGTTCTTC. It translates to CSATPTRPGLAYNEQFF.

This clonotype has more than one count but fewer than ten. This sequence joins TRBV2 and TRBJ1-1; TRBD1 might be the D (5 bases). The V gene lost 0 bases and the J gene lost 1 base, with 12 bases spanning the gap. The CDR3 has 16 residues. CDR1 is SNHLY and CDR2 is FYNNEI in the germline V gene. CDR3 region: CASSEAGRGKNTEAFF. The CDR3 DNA reads TGTGCCAGCAGTGAAGCTGGACGGGGGAAGAACACTGAAGCTTTCTTT.

This clonotype has a count of ten or more. The CDR3 coding sequence is TGTGCCAGCAGTCCAGGACTAGCGGCCTCCACAGATACGCAGTATTTT. Protein product: CASSPGLAASTDTQYF. The V and J genes are TRBV2 and TRBJ2-3; 10 nucleotides match TRBD2. Trimming cost V 5 bases and J 2 bases; bases outside gene matches: 7. In germline, CDR1 is SNHLY, CDR2 FYNNEI. The CDR3 loop spans 16 amino acids.

There are a few counts of this clonotype. V gene TRBV9 combines with J gene TRBJ2-3; D gene uncertain. Germline V lookup: CDR1 SGDLS, CDR2 YYNGEE. V lost 0 bases and J 5 bases, leaving 13 bases between the germline ends. The length of the CDR3 is 15 residues. The DNA of the CDR3 is TGTGCCAGCAGCGTAGGGCGGCGGCCCCAAGATACGCAGTATTTT. Translation gives CASSVGRRPQDTQYF. The variable domain in full, with the rest retrieved from reference TRBV9 and TRBJ2-3, is DSGVTQTPKHLITATGQRVTLRCSPRSGDLSVYWYQQSLDQGLQFLIQYYNGEERAKGNILERFSAQQFPDLHSELNLSSLELGDSALYFCASSVGRRPQDTQYFGPGTRLTVL.